The 11 T cell receptor beta chains listed next were all sequenced from one sample in a study of T cells in Graves' hyperthyroidism and ophthalmopathy. TCR beta CDR3 regions were amplified from RNA. Researchers ran a first-round RT-PCR on the TCR CDR3 using the HTBI primer set. TCRdb recomputed calls from the multiplex PCR reads with MiXCR, one row per CDR3 protein. Here the sample spans some 560,000 distinct CDR3 sequences, about a sixth being singletons. What was sequenced was blood. The receptors derive from a woman aged 25 to 39 with Graves' hyperthyroidism.

The chain employs TRBV5-1 and TRBJ2-7, with a tentative D call TRBD1 (6 bases). CDR3 length: 16 residues. Germline V gene lookup returns CDR1 SGHRS and CDR2 YFSETQ. Between the trimmed V and J ends, which lost 3 bases and 2 bases, there was a span of 18 bases. The CDR3: CASSSNRDRPTYEQYF. DNA for the CDR3: TGCGCCAGCAGCTCTAACCGAGACAGGCCTACCTACGAGCAGTACTTC.

The J gene is TRBJ1-5, the V gene TRBV18; tentative D call: TRBD1 (5 bases). V was pared by 6 bases and J by 4 bases, with 10 bases between. This CDR3 region has 13 residues. Germline assignment: CDR1 KGHSH and CDR2 LQKENI. CDR3: CASSQGDNQPQHF. DNA of the CDR3: TGTGCCAGCTCCCAGGGAGATAATCAGCCCCAGCATTTT. The whole variable domain, remainder taken from reference TRBV18 and TRBJ1-5, is NAGVMQNPRHLVRRRGQEARLRCSPMKGHSHVYWYRQLPEEGLKFMVYLQKENIIDESGMPKERFSAEFPKEGPSILRIQQVVRGDSAAYFCASSQGDNQPQHFGDGTRLSIL.

This clonotype appeared a few times. The chain joins TRBV29-1 to TRBJ1-2, with 11 bases identical to TRBD1. After removal of 4 bases from V and 0 bases from J, the junction contained 13 bases not matched to a gene. In germline, CDR1 is SQVTM, CDR2 ANQGSEA. The CDR3 sequence is 18 residues long. CDR3 amino acids: CSVGPTGTGGDANYGYTF. CDR3 DNA sequence: TGCAGCGTTGGCCCCACCGGGACAGGGGGAGACGCTAACTATGGCTACACCTTC. The whole variable domain, filled in from reference TRBV29-1 and TRBJ1-2, reads SAVISQKPSRDICQRGTSLTIQCQVDSQVTMMFWYRQQPGQSLTLIATANQGSEATYESGFVIDKFPISRPNLTFSTLTVSNMSPEDSSIYLCSVGPTGTGGDANYGYTFGSGTRLTVV.

The chain employs TRBV2 and TRBJ1-5, with 7 bases matching TRBD1. The CDR3 extends over 13 amino acids. Germline V gene sequence: CDR1 SNHLY, CDR2 FYNNEI. The junction had 3 bases not matched to a gene; V was cut back by 6 bases and J by 4 bases. The CDR3 DNA reads TGTGCCAGCAGCTGGACAGGTAATCAGCCCCAGCATTTT. It yields the protein CASSWTGNQPQHF.

Many counts were recorded for this clonotype. For the CDR3, the DNA is TGTGCCAGCAGCCAAGACCAGGGGGTGAACACTGAAGCTTTCTTT. Its protein is CASSQDQGVNTEAFF. The V gene is TRBV4-2, the J gene TRBJ1-1; 7 bases line up with TRBD1. This CDR3 spans 15 amino acids. Germline assignment: CDR1 LGHNA and CDR2 YNFKEQ. Unmatched junction bases numbered 1, after V lost 0 bases and J lost 0 bases.

V and J are TRBV12-3 or TRBV12-4 and TRBJ2-6, with TRBD1 identical over 8 bases. V lost 6 bases, J lost 0 bases, and 7 bases stayed unmatched. The CDR3 is made up of 17 amino acids. CDR3 nucleotide sequence: TGTGCCAGCAGGCGGGACAGGTTGATCTCTGGGGCCAACGTCCTGACTTTC. Amino acids: CASRRDRLISGANVLTF.

This clonotype has a count of ten or more. This chain joins TRBV5-1 and TRBJ1-1; TRBD1 aligns across 8 bases. CDR1 and CDR2 from the germline V gene are SGHRS and YFSETQ. The CDR3 is 15 amino acids. The J segment lost 1 base and the V segment lost 1 base, leaving 3 bases of the junction unmatched. This chain's CDR3 is CASSLTTGENTEAFF. CDR3 bases: TGCGCCAGCAGCTTGACGACAGGGGAGAACACTGAAGCTTTCTTT.

The table lists this clonotype with a few counts. The chain recombines TRBV5-1 with TRBJ2-5; 10 bases are a match to TRBD1. V gave up 4 bases and J gave up 6 bases; unmatched junction bases: 15. CDR3 length equals 17 residues. Germline V gives CDR1 SGHRS, CDR2 YFSETQ. This chain's CDR3 is CASSPALGQGLKKTQYF. CDR3 nucleotides: TGCGCCAGCAGCCCTGCTCTGGGACAGGGGTTGAAGAAGACCCAGTACTTC.

Points on this clonotype: This may arise from a read error, as a much more abundant clone is one base away. V and J are TRBV5-4 and TRBJ1-2, with 7 bases aligning to TRBD1. Germline V gives CDR1 SGHNT, CDR2 YYREEE (reference sequence). The trim removed 4 bases at V and 3 bases at J, leaving 3 bases unmatched. The CDR3 contains 13 residues. In DNA, the CDR3 is TGTGCCAGCAGCCGGGGACAGTACTATGGCTACACCTTC. Its protein product is CASSRGQYYGYTF.

This chain links TRBV6-1 with TRBJ2-7; D remains ambiguous. V was pared by 7 bases and J by 6 bases, with 13 bases between. Germline V gene data show CDR1 as MNHNS and CDR2 as SASEGT. The CDR3 runs to 12 residues. CDR3 loop: CASKYGNGEQYF. The CDR3 DNA sequence: TGTGCCAGCAAGTATGGGAATGGCGAGCAGTACTTC.

V and J are TRBV19 and TRBJ2-1, with 9 nucleotides matching TRBD2. V was clipped by 4 bases and J by 7 bases; unmatched bases: 17. The CDR3 runs to 18 residues. Germline V lookup: CDR1 LNHDA, CDR2 SQIVND (reference sequence). CDR3 residues: CASSRNSGSSPGWNEQFF. The CDR3, as DNA: TGTGCCAGTAGTAGAAATAGCGGGAGTTCGCCTGGGTGGAATGAGCAGTTCTTC. The full variable domain, with the rest looked up from reference TRBV19 and TRBJ2-1, is DGGITQSPKYLFRKEGQNVTLSCEQNLNHDAMYWYRQDPGQGLRLIYYSQIVNDFQKGDIAEGYSVSREKKESFPLTVTSAQKNPTAFYLCASSRNSGSSPGWNEQFFGPGTRLTVL.